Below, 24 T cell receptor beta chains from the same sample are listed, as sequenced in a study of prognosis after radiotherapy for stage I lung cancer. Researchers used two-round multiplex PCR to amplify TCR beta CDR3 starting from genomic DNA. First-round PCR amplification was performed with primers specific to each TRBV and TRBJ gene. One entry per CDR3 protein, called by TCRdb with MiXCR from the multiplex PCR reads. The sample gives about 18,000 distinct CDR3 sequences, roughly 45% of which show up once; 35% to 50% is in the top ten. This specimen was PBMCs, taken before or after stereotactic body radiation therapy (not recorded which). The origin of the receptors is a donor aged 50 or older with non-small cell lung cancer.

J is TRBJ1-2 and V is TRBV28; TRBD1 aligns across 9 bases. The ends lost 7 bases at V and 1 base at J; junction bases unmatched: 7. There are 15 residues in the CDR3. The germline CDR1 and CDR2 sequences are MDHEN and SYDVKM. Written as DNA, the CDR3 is TGTGCCAGCACCCTGACAGGGGGGGTTAACTATGGCTACACCTTC. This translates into CASTLTGGVNYGYTF.

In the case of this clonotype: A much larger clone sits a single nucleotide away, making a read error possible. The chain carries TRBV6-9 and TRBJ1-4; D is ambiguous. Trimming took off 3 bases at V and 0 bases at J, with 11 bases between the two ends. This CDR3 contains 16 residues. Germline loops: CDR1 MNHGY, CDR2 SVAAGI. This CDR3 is CASSYSSIATNEKLFF. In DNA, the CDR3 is TGTGCCAGCAGTTACTCCTCTATCGCAACTAATGAAAAACTGTTTTTT.

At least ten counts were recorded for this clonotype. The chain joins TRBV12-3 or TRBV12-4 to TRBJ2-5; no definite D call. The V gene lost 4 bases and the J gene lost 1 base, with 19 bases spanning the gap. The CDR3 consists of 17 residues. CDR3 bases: TGTGCCAGCAGTTGGTTTGTGGGTGTAATTTCCCAAGAGACCCAGTACTTC. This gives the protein CASSWFVGVISQETQYF.

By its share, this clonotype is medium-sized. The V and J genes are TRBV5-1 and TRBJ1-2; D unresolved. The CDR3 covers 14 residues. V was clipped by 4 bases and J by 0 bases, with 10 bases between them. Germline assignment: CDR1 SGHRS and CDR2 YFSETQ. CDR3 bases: TGCGCCAGCAGCCCCTTACGAGCTAACTATGGCTACACCTTC. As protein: CASSPLRANYGYTF.

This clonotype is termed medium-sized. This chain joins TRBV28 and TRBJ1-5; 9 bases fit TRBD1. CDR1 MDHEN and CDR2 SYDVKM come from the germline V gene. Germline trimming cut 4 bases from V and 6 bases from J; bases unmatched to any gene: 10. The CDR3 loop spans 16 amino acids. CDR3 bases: TGTGCCAGCAGTTCCCGGGACAGGGAGAGGGGTCAGCCCCAGCATTTT. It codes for CASSSRDRERGQPQHF.

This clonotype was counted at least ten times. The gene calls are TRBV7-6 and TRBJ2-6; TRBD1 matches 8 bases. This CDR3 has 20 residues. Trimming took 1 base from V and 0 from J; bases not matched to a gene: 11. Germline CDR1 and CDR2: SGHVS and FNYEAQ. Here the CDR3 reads CASSLGESGTGNSGANVLTF. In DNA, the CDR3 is TGTGCCAGCAGCTTAGGGGAATCCGGGACAGGCAACTCTGGGGCCAACGTCCTGACTTTC. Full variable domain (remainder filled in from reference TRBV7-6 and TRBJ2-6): GAGVSQSPRYKVTKRGQDVALRCDPISGHVSLYWYRQALGQGPEFLTYFNYEAQQDKSGLPNDRFSAERPEGSISTLTIQRTEQRDSAMYRCASSLGESGTGNSGANVLTFGAGSRLTVL.

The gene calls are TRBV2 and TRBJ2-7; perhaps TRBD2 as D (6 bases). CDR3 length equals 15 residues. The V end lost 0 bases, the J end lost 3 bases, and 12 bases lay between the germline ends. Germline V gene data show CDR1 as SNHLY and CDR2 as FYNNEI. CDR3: CASSEAWGEYYEQYF. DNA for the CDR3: TGTGCCAGCAGTGAAGCGTGGGGGGAGTACTACGAGCAGTACTTC.

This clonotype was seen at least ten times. In nucleotides, the CDR3 is TGCAGTGCTATAGGGACAGGGAATCAGCCCCAGCATTTT. Encoded protein: CSAIGTGNQPQHF. This chain joins TRBV20-1 and TRBJ1-5, with TRBD1 matching over 9 bases. J gave up 4 bases and V 4 bases, and 2 bases lay outside the gene matches. CDR1 and CDR2 (germline): DFQATT, SNEGSKA (reference sequence). This CDR3 has 13 amino acids.

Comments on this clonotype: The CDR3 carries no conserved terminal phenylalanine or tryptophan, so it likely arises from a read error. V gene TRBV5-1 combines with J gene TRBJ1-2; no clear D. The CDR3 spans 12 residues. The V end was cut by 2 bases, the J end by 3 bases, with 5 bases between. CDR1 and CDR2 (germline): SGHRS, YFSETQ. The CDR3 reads CASSFGDYGYTS. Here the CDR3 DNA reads TGCGCCAGCAGCTTTGGGGACTATGGCTACACCTCC.

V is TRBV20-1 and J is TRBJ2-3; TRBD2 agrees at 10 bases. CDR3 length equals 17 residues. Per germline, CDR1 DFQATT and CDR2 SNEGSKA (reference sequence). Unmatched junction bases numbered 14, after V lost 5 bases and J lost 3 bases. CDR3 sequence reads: CSAGSSGSSFGTDTQYF. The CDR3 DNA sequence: TGCAGTGCTGGTTCTAGCGGGAGTTCGTTCGGGACAGATACGCAGTATTTT.

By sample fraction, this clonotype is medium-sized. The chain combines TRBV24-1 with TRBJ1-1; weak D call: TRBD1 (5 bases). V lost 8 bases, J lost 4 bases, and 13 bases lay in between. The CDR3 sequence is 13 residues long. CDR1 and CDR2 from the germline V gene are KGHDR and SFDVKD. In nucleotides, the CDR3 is TGTGCCACCACTGCAGGGCAAGGCACTGAAGCTTTCTTT. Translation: CATTAGQGTEAFF.

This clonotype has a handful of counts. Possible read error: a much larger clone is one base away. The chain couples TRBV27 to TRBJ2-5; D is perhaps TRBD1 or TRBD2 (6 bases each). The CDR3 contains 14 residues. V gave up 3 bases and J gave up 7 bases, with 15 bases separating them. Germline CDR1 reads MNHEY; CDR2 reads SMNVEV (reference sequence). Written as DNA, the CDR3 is TGTGCCAGCAGTTTGGGGGGCCACGGGGCGACCCAGTACTTC. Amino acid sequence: CASSLGGHGATQYF.

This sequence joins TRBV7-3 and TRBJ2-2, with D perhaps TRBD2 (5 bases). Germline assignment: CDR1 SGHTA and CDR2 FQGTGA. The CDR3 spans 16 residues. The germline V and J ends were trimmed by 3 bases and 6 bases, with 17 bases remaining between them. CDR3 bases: TGTGCCAGCAGCTTGCGGGTCGTGGGGTCCCCCGGGGAGCTGTTTTTT. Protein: CASSLRVVGSPGELFF. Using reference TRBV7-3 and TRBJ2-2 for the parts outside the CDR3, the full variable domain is GAGVSQTPSNKVTEKGKYVELRCDPISGHTALYWYRQSLGQGPEFLIYFQGTGAADDSGLPNDRFFAVRPEGSVSTLKIQRTERGDSAVYLCASSLRVVGSPGELFFGEGSRLTVL.

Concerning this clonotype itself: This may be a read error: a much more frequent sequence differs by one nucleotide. In nucleotides, the CDR3 is TGTGCCAGCAGCCCGCCGGGCTGGGAGAACCAGTACTTC. This gives the protein CASSPPGWENQYF. The V gene is TRBV14, the J gene TRBJ2-5, with TRBD2 as a possible D gene (5 bases). This CDR3 has 13 amino acids. Per germline, CDR1 SGHDN and CDR2 FVKESK.

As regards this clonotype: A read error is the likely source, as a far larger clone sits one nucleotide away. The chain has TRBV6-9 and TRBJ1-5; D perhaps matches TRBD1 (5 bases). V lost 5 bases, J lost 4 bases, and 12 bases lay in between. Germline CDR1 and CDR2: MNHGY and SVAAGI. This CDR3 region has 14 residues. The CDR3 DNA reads TGTGCCAGCAGTCGGGCAGGGAGGAATCAGCCCCAGCATTTT. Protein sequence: CASSRAGRNQPQHF.

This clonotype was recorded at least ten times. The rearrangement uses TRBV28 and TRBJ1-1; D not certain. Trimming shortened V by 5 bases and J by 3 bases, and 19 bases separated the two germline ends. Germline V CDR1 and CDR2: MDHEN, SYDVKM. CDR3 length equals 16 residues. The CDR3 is CASSPRPVGYDTEAFF. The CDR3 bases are TGTGCCAGCAGTCCACGCCCCGTGGGTTATGACACTGAAGCTTTCTTT.

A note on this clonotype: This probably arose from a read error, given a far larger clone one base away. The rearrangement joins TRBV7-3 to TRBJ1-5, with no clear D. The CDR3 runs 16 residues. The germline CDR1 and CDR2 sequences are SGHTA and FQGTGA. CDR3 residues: CDSSHLKQGSNQPQHF. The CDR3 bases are TGTGACAGCAGCCACCTCAAACAAGGGAGTAATCAGCCCCAGCATTTT.

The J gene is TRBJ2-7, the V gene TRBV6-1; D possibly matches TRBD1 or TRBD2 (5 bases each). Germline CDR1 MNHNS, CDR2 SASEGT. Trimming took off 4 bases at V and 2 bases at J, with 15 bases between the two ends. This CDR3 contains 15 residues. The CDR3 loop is CASSVGATSPYEQYF. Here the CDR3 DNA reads TGTGCCAGCAGTGTCGGGGCTACAAGCCCCTACGAGCAGTACTTC.

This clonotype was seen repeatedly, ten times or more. CDR3 nucleotide sequence: TGCGCCAGCAGAAGACAGGGCCCCTACAATGAGCAGTTCTTC. Its translation is CASRRQGPYNEQFF. This chain connects TRBV10-2 to TRBJ2-1, with 7 bases identical to TRBD1. The CDR3 spans 14 residues. After removal of 6 bases from V and 2 bases from J, the junction contained 4 bases not matched to a gene. Germline V lookup: CDR1 WSHSY, CDR2 SAAADI.

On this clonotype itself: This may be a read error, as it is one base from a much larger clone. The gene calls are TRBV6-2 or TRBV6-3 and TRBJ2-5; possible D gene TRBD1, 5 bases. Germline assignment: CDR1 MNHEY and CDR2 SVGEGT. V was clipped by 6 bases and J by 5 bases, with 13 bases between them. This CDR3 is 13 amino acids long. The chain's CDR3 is CASSHRMSETQYF. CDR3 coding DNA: TGTGCCAGCAGCCACAGGATGTCGGAGACCCAGTACTTC.

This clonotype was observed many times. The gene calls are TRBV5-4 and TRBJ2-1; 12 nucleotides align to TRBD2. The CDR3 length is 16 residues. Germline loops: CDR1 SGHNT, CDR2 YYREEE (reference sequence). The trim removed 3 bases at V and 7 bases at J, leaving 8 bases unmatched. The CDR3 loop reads CASSSLRTSGANEQFF. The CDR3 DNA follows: TGTGCCAGCAGCTCCCTAAGGACTAGCGGGGCAAATGAGCAGTTCTTC.

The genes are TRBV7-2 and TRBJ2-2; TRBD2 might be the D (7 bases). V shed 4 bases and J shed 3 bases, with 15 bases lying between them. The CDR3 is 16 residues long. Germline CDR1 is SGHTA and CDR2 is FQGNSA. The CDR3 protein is CASSSRGGSDTGELFF. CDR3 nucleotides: TGTGCCAGCAGCTCGAGGGGGGGCTCGGACACCGGGGAGCTGTTTTTT.

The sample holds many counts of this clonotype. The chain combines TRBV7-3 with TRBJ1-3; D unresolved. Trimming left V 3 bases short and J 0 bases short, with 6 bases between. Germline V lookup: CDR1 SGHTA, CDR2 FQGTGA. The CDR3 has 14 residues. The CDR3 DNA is TGTGCCAGCAGCTTGGCCTCCTCTGGAAACACCATATATTTT. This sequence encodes CASSLASSGNTIYF.

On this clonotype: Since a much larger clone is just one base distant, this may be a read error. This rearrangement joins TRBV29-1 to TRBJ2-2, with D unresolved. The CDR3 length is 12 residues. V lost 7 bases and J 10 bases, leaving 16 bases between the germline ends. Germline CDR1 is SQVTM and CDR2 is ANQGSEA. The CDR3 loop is CSAPRHSVELFF. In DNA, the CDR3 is TGCAGCGCCCCCCGTCATTCCGTGGAGCTGTTTTTT.